This T cell receptor beta chain was identified during a study of monozygotic twins with cystic fibrosis. A note on this clone: Its antigen is not known.

Whole-study findings and limits: J usage was most co-twin-similar in 8 of 16 pairs, V in 13.

Clones were read by immunoSEQ multiplex PCR, and TCRdb kept only the in-frame ones, dropping some. The table has about 10,000 clones, approximately 99.4% seen once. This CDR3 is built from 12 residues. Trimming stripped 4 bases from V and 7 bases from J, with 11 bases between. Germline assignment: CDR1 SGDLS and CDR2 YYNGEE. Source material: blood. The genes are TRBV9 and TRBJ1-2; D possibly corresponds to TRBD1 (5 bases). This receptor was identified in a man between 18 and 35 years old with cystic fibrosis. This chain's CDR3 is CASSQGGVGYTF. For the CDR3, the DNA is TGTGCCAGCAGCCAAGGAGGGGTTGGCTACACCTTC.